Described below is a single T cell receptor (beta chain) sequence and its context. This record belongs to a study of blood T cell repertoires in COVID-19. Study overall: Some COVID-19 samples were acute and others convalescent; all came from the United States, Italy and Spain.

Repertoires were generated with immunoSEQ multiplex PCR, while TCRdb's copy carries only in-frame clones and drops some. This table holds tens of thousands of clones, around 81% found once. V lost 1 base and J 0 bases, leaving 11 bases between the germline ends. Germline values: CDR1 SGHTS, CDR2 YDEGEE. The CDR3 runs 16 residues. Sequencing input: peripheral blood. V is TRBV5-8 and J is TRBJ1-3, with D perhaps matching TRBD1 (5 bases). The TCR originated in a man in his 70s with acute or convalescent COVID-19. CDR3 sequence reads: CASSLSSRGSGNTIYF. CDR3 DNA sequence: TGTGCCAGCAGCTTGTCGTCAAGGGGCTCTGGAAACACCATATATTTT. Filled out from reference TRBV5-8 and TRBJ1-3, the complete variable domain reads EAGVTQSPTHLIKTRGQQATLRCSPISGHTSVYWYQQALGLGLQFLLWYDEGEERNRGNFPPRFSGRQFPNYSSELNVNALELEDSALYLCASSLSSRGSGNTIYFGEGSWLTVV.